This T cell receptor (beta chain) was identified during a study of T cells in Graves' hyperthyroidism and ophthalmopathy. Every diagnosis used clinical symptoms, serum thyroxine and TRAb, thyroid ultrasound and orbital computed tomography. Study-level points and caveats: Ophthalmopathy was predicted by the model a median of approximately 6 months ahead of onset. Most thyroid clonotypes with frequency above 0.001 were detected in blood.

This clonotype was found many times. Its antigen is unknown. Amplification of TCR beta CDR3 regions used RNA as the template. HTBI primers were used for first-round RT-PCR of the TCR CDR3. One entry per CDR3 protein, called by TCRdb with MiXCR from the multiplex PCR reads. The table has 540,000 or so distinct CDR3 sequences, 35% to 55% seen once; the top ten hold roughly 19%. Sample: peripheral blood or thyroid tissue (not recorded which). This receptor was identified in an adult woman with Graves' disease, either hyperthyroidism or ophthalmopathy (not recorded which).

The CDR3 DNA follows: TGCGCCAGCAGCCAAGTTGGCAGCTCCTACGAGCAGTACTTC. Its protein is CASSQVGSSYEQYF. The V call is TRBV4-1, the J call TRBJ2-7, with unresolved D. The CDR3 length is 14 residues. Trimming took off 1 base at V and 0 bases at J, with 7 bases between the two ends. Germline values: CDR1 MGHRA, CDR2 YSYEKL.